This T cell receptor beta chain was sequenced during a study of cytomegalovirus exposure and HLA in healthy donors. Worth noting for this clone: Its antigen is undetermined.

The PCR had 60 Vbeta and 13 Jbeta primers. Sequenced by immunoSEQ multiplex PCR; TCRdb stores in-frame clones only, minus some. The profile shows some 70,000 clones, 60% to 75% of them singletons. At the time of sampling, donors were nominally healthy, though unrecorded immune exposures were likely. Points from the study as a whole: Near-uniform donor sequencing depth was presumed by presence/absence analyses. The authors reported that TCR beta sequences could predict HLA-A and HLA-B alleles. These predictions were accurate for most subjects in the first cohort.

This clonotype was obtained from a male donor in good health and CMV-seropositive. The sample consisted of PBMCs.

The CDR3 loop is CASSLSTSRRETQYF. The CDR3, as DNA: TGTGCCAGCTCACTCTCGACTAGCCGCCGGGAGACCCAGTACTTC. The chain employs TRBV18 and TRBJ2-5; 7 positions match TRBD2. The V and J ends lost 4 bases and 5 bases, in that order; junction bases with no gene match: 10. Germline loops: CDR1 KGHSH, CDR2 LQKENI. The CDR3 runs 15 residues.